This TCR beta chain emerged from a study of T cell repertoires in cytomegalovirus infection. This clonotype occurred many times. Using its own MiXCR run on the reads, TCRdb lists one record per CDR3 protein. The sample consists of 130,000 or so distinct CDR3 sequences, roughly 6% of them appearing once. This clonotype was sampled from a human donor in good health (CMV status not recorded). Some clones in this sample may be carry-over from other donors' samples. Sample: PBMCs.

CDR3 in amino acids: CASESNTGGIGYNSPLHF. In nucleotides, the CDR3 is TGTGCCAGCGAATCAAATACAGGGGGGATCGGCTATAATTCACCCCTCCACTTT. The gene calls are TRBV28 and TRBJ1-6; 8 nucleotides match TRBD1. This CDR3 has 18 amino acids. The germline V gene has CDR1 MDHEN and CDR2 SYDVKM. The ends lost 8 bases at V and 3 bases at J; junction bases unmatched: 15.